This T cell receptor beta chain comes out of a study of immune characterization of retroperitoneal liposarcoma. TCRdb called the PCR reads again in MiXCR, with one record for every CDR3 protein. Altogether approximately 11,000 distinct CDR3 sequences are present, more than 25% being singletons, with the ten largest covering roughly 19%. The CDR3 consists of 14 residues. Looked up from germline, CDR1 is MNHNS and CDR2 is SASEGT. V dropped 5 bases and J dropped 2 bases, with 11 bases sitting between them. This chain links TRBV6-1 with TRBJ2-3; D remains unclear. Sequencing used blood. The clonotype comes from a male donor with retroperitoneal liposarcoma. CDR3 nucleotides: TGTGCCAGCAGTCCCCCTCCGGCCACAGATACGCAGTATTTT. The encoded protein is CASSPPPATDTQYF.